This paragraph covers one T cell receptor beta chain sequence. This sample is part of a study of blood T cell repertoires in COVID-19. CDR3 length: 18 residues. V lost 0 bases and J 0 bases, leaving 16 bases between the germline ends. Germline-derived CDR1 and CDR2 are SGDLS and YYNGEE. The table came from immunoSEQ multiplex PCR; TCRdb's copy has only in-frame clones and leaves some out. This sample has roughly 150,000 clones, with under 95% found just once. The sequence derives from a man between 18 and 29 years old with COVID-19, enrolled during active disease. Sequencing input: peripheral blood. V usage is TRBV9 and J usage is TRBJ1-3; possibly TRBD1 for D (5 bases). The DNA for the CDR3 is TGTGCCAGCAGCGTAGACCCTCCAGGGTCTCTCTCTGGAAACACCATATATTTT. Protein sequence: CASSVDPPGSLSGNTIYF.